The sequence of this TCR beta chain was determined in a study of regulatory T cells in long-lasting Graves disease. Notes on the study in general: TCR diversity was lower in persistent Graves' patients than in newly diagnosed ones.

The table lists this clonotype with a count of one. What it recognizes is unknown. A read error may produce the germline difference seen at one junction end. Investigators prepared the TCR beta libraries by applying iRepertoire HTBI primers and Arm-PCR of CDR3 regions. TCRdb fed the multiplex PCR reads into MiXCR, producing one record per CDR3 protein. The sample lists about 470,000 distinct CDR3 sequences; less than 25% were seen once. Specified time point: persistent/refractory GD, antithyroid drugs over 5 years with positive TRAb. RNA extracted from PBMCs served as the sequencing template. It was by American Thyroid Association guidelines that Graves' disease was diagnosed. The sequence derives from a female donor with Graves disease. The sample was peripheral blood mononuclear cells (PBMCs), taken when the disease was refractory, from a patient treated with antithyroid drugs.

CDR3 region: CASSQVSTDEQYF. Written as DNA, the CDR3 is TGCGCCAGCAGCCAAGTCTCCACGGACGAGCAGTACTTC. The rearrangement uses TRBV6-1 and TRBJ2-7; D remains ambiguous. Germline V lookup: CDR1 MNHNS, CDR2 SASEGT. CDR3 size: 13 residues.